The entry below describes one T cell receptor (beta chain). Its antigen is currently not known. Base-call qualities are not available, and no considerably larger clone is one nucleotide away. The intended sense of this specimen's treatment or condition label: approximately 11-day PBMC culture with coronavirus spike peptide pools or control peptides (ViraFEST assay). To expand antigen-specific T cells with peptide pools and then pick out the expanded clonotypes through TCR sequencing, the study relied on the ViraFEST assay. The convalescent patients' positive SARS-CoV-2 PCR tests were from March to December 2020, which was before the Alpha, Beta and Delta variants emerged in the United States. Each well held roughly 2.2 million PBMCs cultured in IMDM containing roughly 5% human AB serum and around 9.2 IU/ml IL-2, with around 9.7 ug/ml peptide pools added. Half of the culture medium was replaced with fresh IL-2-containing medium on days 3 and 7. CD4+ T cells were isolated after roughly 9 days of culture through negative selection using the EasySep CD4+ T cell isolation kit. Ficoll-Paque Plus gradient centrifugation was used to isolate PBMCs from whole blood, and the isolated PBMCs were then either used fresh or cryopreserved at -140C. Each culture condition was generally run in triplicate wells.

The method was PCR. At the Johns Hopkins FTIC core, DNA from the cultured CD4+ T cells underwent TCR sequencing with the Oncomine TCR Beta short-read assay. Genomic DNA was extracted from the cultured CD4+ T cells with the QIAamp micro DNA kit. Oncomine TCR Beta libraries from cultured CD4+ T cells were pooled with unique dual indexes and sequenced on an Illumina iSeq 100. Turning to the authors' computational methods: Non-productive sequences were filtered out, and CDR3s that did not start with C, did not end with F or W, or were shorter than 7 amino acids were discarded. The MANAFEST web application identified antigen-specific clonotypes by comparing peptide-stimulated wells against reference wells and other culture wells. Positive clones required FDR below 0.05, an odds ratio above 5, and productive frequency above 0.1% in at least two of three replicate wells. A clonotype was classed as cross-reactive if the clonotype showed significant expansion both in SARS-CoV-2 spike wells and in at least one common cold coronavirus spike condition. Similarity between CDR3 sequences was evaluated in R version 3.6.1 using Levenshtein distances (stringdist) and unrooted phylogenetic trees (ape). Using fastp trimming at Q25 and MiXCR clonotype assembly, TCRdb reanalyzed the public sequencing data and kept in-frame beta chains. Records with the same CDR3 protein are collapsed into one entry carrying the most frequent genes and DNA. TCRdb assigned the V and J calls; the authors' analysis was not used. Counted in this sample were thousands of distinct CDR3 sequences; 64% of them appeared once. 30% of the sample lies in the top ten.

The data derive from a study of vaccination and CD4 T cells after COVID-19 (dated by TCRdb to 2021 to 2024). About the full investigation: SARS-CoV-2 positivity had been established in the convalescent patients by nasal swab PCR, and mild disease was recorded in roughly 10 of these patients and severe disease in one. The convalescent cohort comprised six males and four females, including two Hispanic individuals, seven Caucasians, two Asians and one multiracial person. Participants received two doses of either the Pfizer-BioNTech BNT162b2 vaccine (n=8) or the Moderna mRNA-1273 vaccine (n=2). Post-COVID blood samples were collected from convalescent patients a median of around 96 days after diagnosis, with a range of about 30 to 161 days. The time from the second vaccine dose to post-vaccine blood sampling had a median of roughly 77 days and ranged from about 12 to 241 days. For stimulating the cultures, overlapping spike peptide pools were used, derived from SARS-CoV-2 as well as from the common cold coronaviruses HCoV-NL63, HCoV-OC43 and HCoV-229E. Control cultures received a CEFX viral epitope pool as the positive control, an HIV-1 Nef peptide pool as the negative control, or no peptide. In ten to eleven COVID-19 convalescent patients and several infection-naive healthy vaccine recipients, researchers compared the spike-specific CD4+ TCR repertoire from before mRNA vaccination with the repertoire from after.

Here is what the overall study found, with its caveats: Of the vaccine-specific clones in convalescent patients, 304 of 307, or nearly all, reacted only to SARS-CoV-2 spike and did not cross-react with common cold coronaviruses. Among the post-vaccine SARS-CoV-2-reactive clones in convalescent patients, a median approximately 86% showed up only after vaccination, which suggests vaccine-specific priming. Although the median number of SARS-CoV-2-reactive clonotypes went up from roughly 23 after infection to some 37 after vaccination, the increase was not significant. Relatively few convalescent patients were included in the study, and early timepoints after natural infection were not analyzed.

The germline V gene (reference sequence) yields SEHNR for CDR1 and FQNEAQ for CDR2. Trimming takes 0 bases from V and 4 bases from J, and the germline ends sit 12 bases apart. The CDR3, from cysteine to phenylalanine, totals 15 residues. Of the read, only the CDR3 DNA is kept; its 45 bases are in frame from base 1. The chain links TRBV7-9 with TRBJ1-2; the D gene identity is not certain. The sample was CD4+ T cells from blood, cultured in vitro. The TCR was taken from a human donor who had recovered from COVID-19. The CDR3 loop reads CASSLARGGGYGYTF. The nucleotide sequence is TGTGCCAGCAGCTTAGCGCGCGGAGGAGGCTATGGCTACACCTTC.